This TCR beta chain was sequenced during a study of cytomegalovirus exposure and HLA in healthy donors. The overall study: Sequencing of about 179 million T cells in an earlier analysis found around 100 million unique TCR beta sequences.

General study points: Specific recognition of CMV antigens was confirmed in vitro for a few chains (all CMV-associated). According to an earlier analysis, most TCR beta V segments yielded productive rearrangements about 90% or about 30% of the time.

The germline V and J ends were trimmed by 2 bases and 2 bases, with 16 bases remaining between them. Germline V lookup: CDR1 WSHSY, CDR2 SAAADI. The CDR3 is 16 residues long. As to this clone: Its antigen is undetermined.

Researchers ran the PCR with 60 Vbeta and 13 Jbeta primers. Assay used: immunoSEQ multiplex PCR; TCRdb lists only in-frame clones, some missing. The sample lists about 140,000 clones, almost 85% occurring once. At collection, donors were nominally healthy, but unrecorded immune exposures were probable. Source material: PBMCs. The receptor's source is a man younger than 35 in good health and CMV-seropositive. The V call is TRBV10-2, the J call TRBJ2-7; D might be TRBD1 (6 bases). CDR3 bases: TGCGCCAGCAGTGAGATGGCCGAAGGGGGAGCCTACGAGCAGTACTTC. Amino acids: CASSEMAEGGAYEQYF.